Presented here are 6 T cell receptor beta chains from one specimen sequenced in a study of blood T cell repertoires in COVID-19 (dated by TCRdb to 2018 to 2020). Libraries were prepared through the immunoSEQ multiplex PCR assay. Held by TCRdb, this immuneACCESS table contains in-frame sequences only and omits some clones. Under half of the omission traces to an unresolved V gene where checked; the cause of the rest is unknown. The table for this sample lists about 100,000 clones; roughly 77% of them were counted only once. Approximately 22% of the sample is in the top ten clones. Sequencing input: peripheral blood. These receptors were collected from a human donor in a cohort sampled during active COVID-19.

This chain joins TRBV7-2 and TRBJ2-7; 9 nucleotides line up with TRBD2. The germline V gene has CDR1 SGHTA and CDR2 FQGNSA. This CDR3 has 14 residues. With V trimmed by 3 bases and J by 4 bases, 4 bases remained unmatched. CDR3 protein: CASSFGSGSYEQYF. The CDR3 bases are TGTGCCAGCAGCTTCGGTAGCGGGAGTTACGAGCAGTACTTC.

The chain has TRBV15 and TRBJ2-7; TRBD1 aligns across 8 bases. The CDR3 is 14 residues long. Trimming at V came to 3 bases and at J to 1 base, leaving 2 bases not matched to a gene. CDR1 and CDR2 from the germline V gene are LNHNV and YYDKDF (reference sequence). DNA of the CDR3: TGTGCCACCAGCAGGGGACAGGATTCCTACGAGCAGTACTTC. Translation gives CATSRGQDSYEQYF.

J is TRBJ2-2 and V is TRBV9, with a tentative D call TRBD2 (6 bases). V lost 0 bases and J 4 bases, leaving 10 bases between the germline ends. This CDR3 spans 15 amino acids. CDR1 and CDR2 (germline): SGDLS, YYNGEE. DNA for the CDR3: TGTGCCAGCAGCGTAGTAGCGGCAGGCACCGGGGAGCTGTTTTTT. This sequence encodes CASSVVAAGTGELFF.

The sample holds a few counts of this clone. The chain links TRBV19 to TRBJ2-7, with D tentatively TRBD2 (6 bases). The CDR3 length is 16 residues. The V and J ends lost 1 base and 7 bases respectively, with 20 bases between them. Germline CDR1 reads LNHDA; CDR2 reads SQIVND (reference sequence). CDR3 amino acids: CASSIGRDRPAGEQYF. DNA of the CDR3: TGTGCCAGTAGTATAGGACGGGACCGGCCTGCGGGAGAGCAGTACTTC.

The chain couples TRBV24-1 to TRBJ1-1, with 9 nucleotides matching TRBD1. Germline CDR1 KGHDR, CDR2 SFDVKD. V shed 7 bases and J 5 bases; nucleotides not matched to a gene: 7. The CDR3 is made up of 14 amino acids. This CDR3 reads CATRETGGATEAFF. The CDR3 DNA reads TGTGCCACCAGGGAGACAGGGGGGGCGACTGAAGCTTTCTTT.

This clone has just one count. CDR3: CASSPLGGRATWNEQFF. CDR3 in DNA: TGTGCCAGCAGCCCCTTGGGCGGGAGGGCCACTTGGAATGAGCAGTTCTTC. J is TRBJ2-1 and V is TRBV7-6; 9 bases are shared with TRBD2. The CDR3 loop spans 17 amino acids. The germline V gene has CDR1 SGHVS and CDR2 FNYEAQ. J lost 7 bases, V lost 5 bases, and 15 bases had no gene match.